This T cell receptor beta chain derives from a study of CD8+CD57+ T cells in acquired aplastic anemia. Study context: Sorted CD4+ and CD8+ cell DNA averaged 3.2 ug.

Genomic DNA was employed as the template in profiling TCR beta VDJ and CDR3. TCRdb processed the reads anew with MiXCR; each CDR3 protein has one entry. Of around 200,000 distinct CDR3 sequences in the sample, roughly 45% are singletons; the top ten hold roughly 21%. Those patients picked for sequencing had displayed CD8+CD57+ cell expansion on flow cytometry. Blood came from patients not yet given any therapy. Source material: sorted CD4+, CD8+, or CD8+CD57+ T cells (not recorded which) from PBMCs. This TCR derives from a human donor with aplastic anemia.

Here the CDR3 DNA reads TGTGCCAGCCGGAGGGGGGAGGACACTGAAGCTTTCTTT. It translates to CASRRGEDTEAFF. The J gene is TRBJ1-1, the V gene TRBV2; the D gene is possibly TRBD1 (6 bases). CDR3 size: 13 residues. Deletions cut 8 bases from V and 3 bases from J, with 13 bases between. Germline V gives CDR1 SNHLY, CDR2 FYNNEI.